This T cell receptor beta chain was identified during a study of identical twins. TCRdb redid the calling of the 5' RACE reads with MiXCR, one entry per CDR3 protein. The sample comprises roughly 1.6 million distinct CDR3 sequences, around a third of which are singletons, and about 0.25% rests with the top ten. Of note for this clonotype: The antigen is unknown.

All donors were healthy Caucasians. This CDR3 comprises 17 residues. The germline V gene has CDR1 LGHNA and CDR2 YNFKEQ. Trimming removed 1 base at V and 2 bases at J, with 16 bases between. Whole-study results and caveats: Model-predicted out-of-frame TCR alpha sharing fell below observed values in monozygotic twins. High-abundance cord blood beta clonotypes had fewer insertions; memory repertoires showed none.

The receptor was isolated from a newborn girl in good health. The rearrangement links TRBV4-2 to TRBJ2-3, with no clear D. Sequencing input: cord blood. The CDR3 sequence: CASSQVPFWTLTDTQYF. In DNA, the CDR3 is TGTGCCAGCAGCCAAGTTCCCTTTTGGACCCTCACAGATACGCAGTATTTT.